These T cell receptor beta chains were read from a single sample in a study of shared clonotypes between healthy human individuals. Produced via immunoSEQ multiplex PCR; TCRdb's table is partial and in-frame only. The table shows 2 million to 2.5 million clones, with nearly 97% occurring only once. Sequenced sample: naive CD4+ T cells sorted from blood. These receptors were collected from a man between 18 and 29 years old in good health. Each CDR3 is given with its conserved first and last residue. The D gene is left open where the match is weak. Some rows mark clone size as missing; the rest say once, few, many or name a class of expanded clone.

D gene: .
clone size: few
V gene: TRBV5-4
J gene: TRBJ2-3
CDR3 DNA: TGTGCCAGCAGCTTGGGACAGAGCACAGATACGCAGTATTTT
CDR3 protein: CASSLGQSTDTQYF

D gene: .
clone size: .
V gene: TRBV19
J gene: TRBJ2-7
CDR3 DNA: TGTGCCACGGGGGACCGCCTCTACGAGCAGTACTTC
CDR3 protein: CATGDRLYEQYF

D gene: .
clone size: once
V gene: TRBV2
J gene: TRBJ2-7
CDR3 DNA: TGTGCCAGCAATCGGCAAGAGGGGGAGCAGTACTTC
CDR3 protein: CASNRQEGEQYF

D gene: .
clone size: .
V gene: TRBV10-3
J gene: TRBJ1-2
CDR3 DNA: TGTGCCATCAGTGAGTCGACGGTGTTTGGACAGCCCCTCTATGGCTACACCTTC
CDR3 protein: CAISESTVFGQPLYGYTF

D gene: .
clone size: .
V gene: TRBV11-2
J gene: TRBJ2-1
CDR3 DNA: TGTGCCAGCAGCCAAACACGGTACGGGCTAGGAAATGAGCAGTTCTTC
CDR3 protein: CASSQTRYGLGNEQFF

D gene: .
clone size: .
V gene: TRBV9
J gene: TRBJ2-2
CDR3 DNA: TGTGCCAGCAGCGTGAGAAGCCCCGTGACTACGAACACCGGGGAGCTGTTTTTT
CDR3 protein: CASSVRSPVTTNTGELFF

D gene: .
clone size: .
V gene: TRBV6-6
J gene: TRBJ1-6
CDR3 DNA: TGTGCCAGCAGCCCGGACGGGAATTCACCCCTCCACTTT
CDR3 protein: CASSPDGNSPLHF

D gene: .
clone size: once
V gene: TRBV7-2
J gene: TRBJ2-7
CDR3 DNA: TGTGCCAGCAGCTTAGGGAGGAGCTCCTACGAGCAGTACTTC
CDR3 protein: CASSLGRSSYEQYF

D gene: TRBD2
clone size: .
V gene: TRBV5-1
J gene: TRBJ2-5
CDR3 DNA: TGCGCCAGCAGCTTTAGCGGGAGCCCTGGGGAGACCCAGTACTTC
CDR3 protein: CASSFSGSPGETQYF

D gene: TRBD2
clone size: .
V gene: TRBV10-3
J gene: TRBJ2-2
CDR3 DNA: TGTGCCATCAGTGAGTCGGTTGAGCGGGAGCTATATAACACCGGGGAGCTGTTTTTT
CDR3 protein: CAISESVERELYNTGELFF

D gene: .
clone size: .
V gene: TRBV6-1
J gene: TRBJ1-6
CDR3 DNA: TGTGCCAGCAGGGACGGGAGCTCCTATAATTCACCCCTCCACTTT
CDR3 protein: CASRDGSSYNSPLHF